This T cell receptor (beta chain) was identified in a study of shared clonotypes between healthy human individuals. There are 13 residues in the CDR3. Germline CDR1 LNHDA, CDR2 SQIVND (reference sequence). V shed 5 bases and J shed 5 bases, with 12 bases lying between them. The genomic DNA of each subset was split evenly across several immunoSEQ plates. Some 30,000 T cell genomes (around 200 ng DNA) went into each sorted-subset replicate. The protocol was immunoSEQ multiplex PCR, while the TCRdb copy is restricted to in-frame clones and leaves out a portion. The sample carries approximately 1.5 million clones, 95% to 99% recorded once.

J is TRBJ1-1 and V is TRBV19; D might be TRBD1 (5 bases). The specimen sequenced was naive CD4+ T cells sorted from blood. Subset of the sample: CD45RA+ positively selected. This clonotype was obtained from a man aged 25 to 40 in good health. The CDR3: CASSLLGGTEAFF. The CDR3 DNA is TGTGCCAGTAGTCTTTTGGGGGGGACTGAAGCTTTCTTT.